This T cell receptor beta chain was captured by sequencing in a study of blood T cells in healthy people across ages. This clonotype was found a few times. J was trimmed by 2 bases and V by 3 bases; bases with no gene match: 8. CDR3 length: 18 residues. Per the germline V gene, CDR1 is SGHTA and CDR2 is FQGNSA. A second 7 to 11 cycle PCR used barcoded and J-beta primers. TCRdb re-called the 5' RACE reads with MiXCR, one entry per CDR3 protein. The sample carries under 1,100,000 distinct CDR3 sequences, about 25% recorded once. These data were also filed under a second study, of T cells of mothers and their children.

The sample consisted of blood. V gene TRBV7-2 combines with J gene TRBJ2-4; TRBD2 aligns across 12 bases. The source of this sequence is a girl aged 2 to 10 in good health. The CDR3 here is CASSFASGGAVTKNIQYF. In DNA, the CDR3 is TGTGCCAGCAGCTTCGCTAGCGGGGGGGCTGTAACCAAAAACATTCAGTACTTC. Full variable domain (outside the CDR3, taken from reference TRBV7-2 and TRBJ2-4): GAGVSQSPSNKVTEKGKDVELRCDPISGHTALYWYRQSLGQGLEFLIYFQGNSAPDKSGLPSDRFSAERTGGSVSTLTIQRTQQEDSAVYLCASSFASGGAVTKNIQYFGAGTRLSVL.